The present entry profiles one T cell receptor (beta chain) with its context. Germline loops: CDR1 MDHEN, CDR2 SYDVKM. This CDR3 is 13 amino acids long. V lost 6 bases and J 2 bases, leaving 11 bases between the germline ends. The data originate from a study of blood T cell repertoires in COVID-19. Study background: T cells, B-cell-depleted T cells, or PBMCs supplied cDNA or gDNA.

TCRdb keeps only in-frame clones here, not all; method: immunoSEQ multiplex PCR. The sample holds 200,000 or so clones, roughly 76% seen once. The sample was peripheral blood. The chain links TRBV28 to TRBJ2-7, with TRBD2 as a possible D gene (5 bases). This receptor was taken from a human donor in a cohort sampled during active COVID-19. CDR3 sequence (DNA): TGTGCCAGCAGCCCGACTACCCCCTACGAGCAGTACTTC. Residues: CASSPTTPYEQYF.